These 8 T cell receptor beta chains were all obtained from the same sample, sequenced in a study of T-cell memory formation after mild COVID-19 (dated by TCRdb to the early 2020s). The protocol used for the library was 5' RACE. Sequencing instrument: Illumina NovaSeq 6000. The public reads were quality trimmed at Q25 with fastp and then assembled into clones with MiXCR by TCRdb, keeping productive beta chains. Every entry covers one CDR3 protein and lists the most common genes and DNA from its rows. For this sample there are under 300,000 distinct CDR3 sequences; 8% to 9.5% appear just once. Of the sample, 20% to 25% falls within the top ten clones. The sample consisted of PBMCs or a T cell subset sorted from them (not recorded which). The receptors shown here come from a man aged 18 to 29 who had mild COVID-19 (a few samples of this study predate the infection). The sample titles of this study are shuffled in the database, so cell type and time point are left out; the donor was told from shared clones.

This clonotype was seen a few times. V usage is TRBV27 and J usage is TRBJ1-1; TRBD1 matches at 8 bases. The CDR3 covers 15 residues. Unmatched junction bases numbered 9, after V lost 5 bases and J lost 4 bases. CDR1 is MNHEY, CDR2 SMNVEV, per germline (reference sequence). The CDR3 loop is CASSPIPGGFTEAFF. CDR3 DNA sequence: TGTGCCAGCAGTCCGATCCCAGGGGGCTTCACTGAAGCTTTCTTT.

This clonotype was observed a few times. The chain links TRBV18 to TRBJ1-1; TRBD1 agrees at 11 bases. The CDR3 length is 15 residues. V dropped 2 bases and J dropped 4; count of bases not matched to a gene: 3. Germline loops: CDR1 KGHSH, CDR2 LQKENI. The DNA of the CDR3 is TGTGCCAGCTCACCAGGGACAGGGGGAGGCACTGAAGCTTTCTTT. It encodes CASSPGTGGGTEAFF.

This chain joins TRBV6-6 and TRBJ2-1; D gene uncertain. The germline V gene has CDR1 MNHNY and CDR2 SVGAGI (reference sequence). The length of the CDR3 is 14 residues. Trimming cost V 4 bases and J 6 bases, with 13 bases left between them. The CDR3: CASSSSSLGNEQFF. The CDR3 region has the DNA TGTGCCAGCAGTTCCTCATCCTTGGGCAATGAGCAGTTCTTC.

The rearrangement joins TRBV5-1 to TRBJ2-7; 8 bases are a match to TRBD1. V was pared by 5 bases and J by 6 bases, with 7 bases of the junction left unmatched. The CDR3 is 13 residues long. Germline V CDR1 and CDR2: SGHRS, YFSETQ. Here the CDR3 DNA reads TGCGCCAGCAGAGCTGGGACAGGAGGCGAGCAGTACTTC. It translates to CASRAGTGGEQYF.

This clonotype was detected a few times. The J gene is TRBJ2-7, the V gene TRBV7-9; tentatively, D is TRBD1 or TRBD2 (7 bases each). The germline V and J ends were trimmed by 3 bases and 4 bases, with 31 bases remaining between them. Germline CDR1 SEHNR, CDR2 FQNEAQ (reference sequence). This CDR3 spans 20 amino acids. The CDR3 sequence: CASSLGRGPLLWGRRYEQYF. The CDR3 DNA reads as TGTGCCAGCAGCTTGGGGAGGGGGCCTCTTTTATGGGGGCGCCGATACGAGCAGTACTTC.

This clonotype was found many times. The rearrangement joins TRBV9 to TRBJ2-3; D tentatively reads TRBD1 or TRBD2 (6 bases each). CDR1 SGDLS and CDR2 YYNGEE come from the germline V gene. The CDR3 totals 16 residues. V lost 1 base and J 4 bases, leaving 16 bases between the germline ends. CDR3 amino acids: CASSVFPGEVADTQYF. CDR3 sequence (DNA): TGTGCCAGCAGCGTATTCCCAGGGGAGGTTGCAGATACGCAGTATTTT.

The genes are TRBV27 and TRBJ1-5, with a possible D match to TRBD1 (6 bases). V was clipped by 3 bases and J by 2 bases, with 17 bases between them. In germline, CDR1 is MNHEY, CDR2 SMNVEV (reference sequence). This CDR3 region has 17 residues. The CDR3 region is CASSFNQRGSGNQPQHF. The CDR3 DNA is TGTGCCAGCAGTTTCAATCAGAGGGGGTCGGGCAATCAGCCCCAGCATTTT.

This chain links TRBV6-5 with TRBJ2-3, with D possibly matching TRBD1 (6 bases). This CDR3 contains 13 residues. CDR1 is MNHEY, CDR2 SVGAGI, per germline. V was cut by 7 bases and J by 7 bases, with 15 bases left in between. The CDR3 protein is CASKDRDKHTQYF. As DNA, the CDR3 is TGTGCCAGCAAAGACCGGGACAAGCATACGCAGTATTTT.